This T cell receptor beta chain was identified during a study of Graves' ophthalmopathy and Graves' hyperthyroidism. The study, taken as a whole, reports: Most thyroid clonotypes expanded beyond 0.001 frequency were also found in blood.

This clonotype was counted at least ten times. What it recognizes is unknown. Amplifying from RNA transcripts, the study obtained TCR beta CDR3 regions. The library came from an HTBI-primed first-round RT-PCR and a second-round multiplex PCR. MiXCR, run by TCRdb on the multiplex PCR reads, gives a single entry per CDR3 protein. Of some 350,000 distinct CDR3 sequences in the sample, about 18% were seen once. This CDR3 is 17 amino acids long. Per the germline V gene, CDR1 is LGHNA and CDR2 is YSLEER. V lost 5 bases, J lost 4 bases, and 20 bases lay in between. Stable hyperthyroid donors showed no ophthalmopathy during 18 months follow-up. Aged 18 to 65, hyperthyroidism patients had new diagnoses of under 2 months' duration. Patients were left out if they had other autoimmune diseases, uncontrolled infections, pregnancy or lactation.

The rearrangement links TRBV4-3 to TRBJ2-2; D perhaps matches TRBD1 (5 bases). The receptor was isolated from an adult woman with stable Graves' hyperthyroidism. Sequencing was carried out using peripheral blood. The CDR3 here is CASSDTGRMGSTGELFF. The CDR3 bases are TGCGCCAGCAGCGACACAGGCAGGATGGGTTCCACCGGGGAGCTGTTTTTT.